The 23 T cell receptor beta chains listed next were all sequenced from one sample in a study of spatial heterogeneity in lung cancer. MiXCR, applied by TCRdb to the 5' RACE reads, yields one record per CDR3 protein. The sample has under 30,000 distinct CDR3 sequences, less than 6% seen once. The time point here: blood at routine non-recurrence follow-up after resection. Unsorted whole RNA from tumor, nontumor lung or frozen PBMC underwent sequencing. Sequenced material: PBMCs, taken at follow-up. The receptors shown here come from a male donor with early-stage non-small cell lung cancer.

Ten or more counts support this clonotype. The J gene is TRBJ2-3, the V gene TRBV5-6, with 9 bases that match TRBD1. The CDR3 sequence is 16 residues long. The germline CDR1 and CDR2 sequences are SGHDT and YYEEEE. The V and J ends lost 0 bases and 2 bases, in that order; junction bases with no gene match: 4. CDR3 residues: CASSLVGQGITDTQYF. CDR3 sequence (DNA): TGTGCCAGCAGCTTGGTGGGACAGGGTATCACAGATACGCAGTATTTT.

This clonotype occurred many times. The CDR3: CASRQDYSDTQYF. The CDR3 coding sequence is TGTGCCAGCAGACAAGACTACTCAGATACGCAGTATTTT. The chain links TRBV6-5 to TRBJ2-3; TRBD2 might be the D (5 bases). The length of the CDR3 is 13 residues. Germline assignment: CDR1 MNHEY and CDR2 SVGAGI. V lost 6 bases and J lost 4, with 11 bases in between.

This clonotype was detected many times. The chain has TRBV2 and TRBJ2-3, with D hard to call. Germline V gene sequence: CDR1 SNHLY, CDR2 FYNNEI. This CDR3 is built from 16 residues. Deletions cut 6 bases from V and 3 bases from J, with 19 bases between. Here the CDR3 DNA reads TGTGCCAGCAGAGAGATACCGGGCCTCGGAACAGATACGCAGTATTTT. It is translated as CASREIPGLGTDTQYF.

This clonotype came up a few times. This rearrangement joins TRBV19 to TRBJ2-1, with D uncertain. With 3 bases removed from V and 7 bases from J, the gap between germline ends came to 13 bases. The CDR3 spans 14 residues. CDR1 and CDR2 from the germline V gene are LNHDA and SQIVND (reference sequence). Here the CDR3 DNA reads TGTGCCAGTAGTATTATAGACTCCGGGAATGAGCAGTTCTTC. Translating gives CASSIIDSGNEQFF.

Only a few counts were recorded for this clonotype. The J gene is TRBJ2-1, the V gene TRBV5-1; unclear D gene. Trimming took 0 bases from V and 1 from J, leaving 11 bases between them. CDR3 length: 16 amino acids. CDR1 and CDR2 (germline): SGHRS, YFSETQ. The CDR3 here is CASSLVAATSYNEQFF. In DNA form, the CDR3 reads TGCGCCAGCAGCTTGGTGGCAGCGACATCCTACAATGAGCAGTTCTTC.

There are many counts of this clonotype. This rearrangement joins TRBV10-3 to TRBJ2-3; either TRBD1 or TRBD2 may supply D (5 bases each). The germline V and J ends were trimmed by 9 bases and 2 bases, with 9 bases remaining between them. The CDR3 runs to 12 residues. Germline V gene lookup returns CDR1 ENHRY and CDR2 SYGVKD. The CDR3 loop is CAMGEFTDTQYF. The CDR3 DNA follows: TGTGCCATGGGGGAATTCACAGATACGCAGTATTTT.

This chain connects TRBV7-8 to TRBJ2-3; 8 nucleotides agree with TRBD2. This CDR3 contains 16 residues. V shed 5 bases and J 1 base; nucleotides not matched to a gene: 8. Germline CDR1 reads SGHVS; CDR2 reads FQNEAQ. CDR3 loop: CASSPPRGARTDTQYF. The DNA of the CDR3 is TGTGCCAGCAGCCCACCGCGGGGGGCTCGCACAGATACGCAGTATTTT.

Ten or more counts support this clonotype. The V gene is TRBV27, the J gene TRBJ2-2; D remains ambiguous. The CDR3 extends over 13 amino acids. Germline loops: CDR1 MNHEY, CDR2 SMNVEV (reference sequence). Trimming left V 6 bases short and J 6 bases short, with 11 bases between. The CDR3 DNA reads as TGTGCCAGCAGCAAACCAGGACCCGGGGAGCTGTTTTTT. Translating it yields CASSKPGPGELFF.

This clonotype was seen repeatedly, ten times or more. The chain couples TRBV24-1 to TRBJ2-3, with D perhaps TRBD1 (5 bases). Trimming removed 5 bases from V and 4 bases from J, with 6 bases in between. This CDR3 is 12 amino acids long. Germline CDR1 KGHDR, CDR2 SFDVKD. In DNA form, the CDR3 reads TGTGCCACCAGTGTAGGGGCAGATACGCAGTATTTT. This gives the protein CATSVGADTQYF.

The sample holds many counts of this clonotype. One junction end does not reproduce the germline sequence, and a read error may be involved. The chain carries TRBV20-1 and TRBJ2-7; D possibly corresponds to TRBD1 (6 bases). This CDR3 has 14 amino acids. Germline V CDR1 and CDR2: DFQATT, SNEGSKA (reference sequence). CDR3 sequence: CSARVGQPSYEQYF. DNA for the CDR3: TGCAGTGCGAGAGTCGGACAGCCCTCCTACGAGCAGTACTTC.

This clonotype was counted between two and nine times. The chain has TRBV10-3 and TRBJ2-5, with 11 nucleotides matching TRBD1. Germline V lookup: CDR1 ENHRY, CDR2 SYGVKD. V was clipped by 6 bases and J by 1 base; unmatched bases: 4. The CDR3 covers 15 residues. CDR3 loop: CAISAGTGGQETQYF. Written as DNA, the CDR3 is TGTGCCATCAGCGCCGGGACAGGGGGCCAAGAGACCCAGTACTTC.

This clonotype was detected ten times or more. The chain is built from TRBV20-1 and TRBJ2-7, with D perhaps matching TRBD1 (5 bases). Trimming shortened V by 6 bases and J by 4 bases, and 16 bases separated the two germline ends. Germline V gives CDR1 DFQATT, CDR2 SNEGSKA (reference sequence). This CDR3 spans 13 amino acids. The CDR3 sequence is CSASIDRTYEQYF. The CDR3 DNA follows: TGCAGTGCGTCGATCGACAGAACATACGAGCAGTACTTC.

This clonotype is medium-sized in the sample. This sequence joins TRBV21-1 and TRBJ1-2; TRBD1 is the table's D call, not checked against the DNA. TRBV21-1 is reported as a pseudogene. CDR3 length: 18 residues. DNA for the CDR3: TGTGCCAGCAGCAAAGATGTAGGACATCACTCGCGTAACTATGGCTACACCTTC. It specifies CASSKDVGHHSRNYGYTF.

This clonotype was picked up many times. The genes are TRBV9 and TRBJ2-2; TRBD1 matches at 7 bases. V shed 4 bases, J shed 4 bases, and the junction held 10 bases outside the gene matches. This CDR3 comprises 16 residues. The germline V gene has CDR1 SGDLS and CDR2 YYNGEE. This chain's CDR3 is CASSHDRALSTGELFF. The CDR3 DNA follows: TGTGCCAGCAGCCATGACAGGGCTTTGAGCACCGGGGAGCTGTTTTTT. Combining the CDR3 with reference TRBV9 and TRBJ2-2 gives the whole variable domain DSGVTQTPKHLITATGQRVTLRCSPRSGDLSVYWYQQSLDQGLQFLIQYYNGEERAKGNILERFSAQQFPDLHSELNLSSLELGDSALYFCASSHDRALSTGELFFGEGSRLTVL.

Many counts were recorded for this clonotype. V and J are TRBV27 and TRBJ1-2; D gene uncertain. CDR3 length: 16 amino acids. In germline, CDR1 is MNHEY, CDR2 SMNVEV (reference sequence). V lost 1 base to trimming and J lost 0 bases, with 12 bases between them. CDR3 sequence: CASSLFESRTNYGYTF. CDR3 in DNA: TGTGCCAGCAGTTTATTCGAGTCCCGGACTAACTATGGCTACACCTTC.

This clonotype was detected many times. V is TRBV6-2 or TRBV6-3 and J is TRBJ2-7; D assignment may be TRBD1 or TRBD2 (7 bases each). The CDR3 spans 15 residues. Germline lookup yields CDR1 MNHEY and CDR2 SVGEGT. Trimming shortened V by 0 bases and J by 4 bases, and 13 bases separated the two germline ends. This CDR3 is CASSYSGGGWYEQYF. CDR3 nucleotides: TGTGCCAGCAGTTACTCGGGAGGGGGCTGGTACGAGCAGTACTTC.

This clonotype appeared many times. This rearrangement joins TRBV7-2 to TRBJ1-5, with D possibly being TRBD1 (6 bases). V was cut by 5 bases and J by 1 base, with 9 bases left in between. The CDR3 contains 14 residues. CDR1 and CDR2 (germline): SGHTA, FQGNSA. The CDR3 reads CASSPQGSNQPQHF. The CDR3 nucleotides read TGTGCCAGCAGCCCTCAGGGGAGCAATCAGCCCCAGCATTTT. Full variable domain (remainder filled in from reference TRBV7-2 and TRBJ1-5): GAGVSQSPSNKVTEKGKDVELRCDPISGHTALYWYRQSLGQGLEFLIYFQGNSAPDKSGLPSDRFSAERTGGSVSTLTIQRTQQEDSAVYLCASSPQGSNQPQHFGDGTRLSIL.

In this sample, this clonotype turned up many times. The chain couples TRBV20-1 to TRBJ1-1; D is unresolved. The V and J ends lost 6 bases and 0 bases respectively, with 11 bases between them. Germline V CDR1 and CDR2: DFQATT, SNEGSKA (reference sequence). The length of the CDR3 is 13 residues. This CDR3 is CSASAPLNTEAFF. In DNA form, the CDR3 reads TGCAGTGCCTCGGCCCCATTGAACACTGAAGCTTTCTTT.

To note about this clonotype: A much bigger clone sits one base away, suggesting this may be a read error. This sequence joins TRBV14 and TRBJ2-1; 9 nucleotides line up with TRBD2. CDR3 length equals 16 residues. The germline V gene encodes CDR1 SGHDN and CDR2 FVKESK. CDR3 sequence reads: CASSPRLAGKGNELFF. CDR3 DNA sequence: TGTGCCAGCAGCCCCCGTCTAGCGGGGAAGGGGAATGAGCTGTTCTTC.

This clonotype has ten or more counts. V and J are TRBV7-3 and TRBJ2-7, with D unresolved. This CDR3 spans 15 amino acids. Germline CDR1 SGHTA, CDR2 FQGTGA. The V gene lost 0 bases and the J gene lost 2 bases, with 11 bases spanning the gap. CDR3 sequence: CASSLTYYLTYEQYV. The CDR3 DNA reads as TGTGCCAGCAGCTTAACGTACTACCTAACCTACGAGCAGTACGTC.

The chain has TRBV29-1 and TRBJ1-5, with D unresolved. The CDR3 covers 13 residues. V gave up 2 bases and J gave up 0 bases, with 5 bases separating them. The germline V gene encodes CDR1 SQVTM and CDR2 ANQGSEA. CDR3 in DNA: TGCAGCGTTGAACAGGCTAGCAATCAGCCCCAGCATTTT. It is translated as CSVEQASNQPQHF. Using reference TRBV29-1 and TRBJ1-5 for the parts outside the CDR3, the full variable domain is SAVISQKPSRDICQRGTSLTIQCQVDSQVTMMFWYRQQPGQSLTLIATANQGSEATYESGFVIDKFPISRPNLTFSTLTVSNMSPEDSSIYLCSVEQASNQPQHFGDGTRLSIL.

V is TRBV10-3 and J is TRBJ2-7; 11 positions match TRBD1. V lost 7 bases to trimming and J lost 0 bases; unmatched junction nucleotides: 5. Germline V gives CDR1 ENHRY, CDR2 SYGVKD. CDR3 length: 15 residues. For the CDR3, the DNA is TGTGCCATCAAAAGGGACAGGGGGAGCTCCTACGAGCAGTACGTC. Its translation: CAIKRDRGSSYEQYV.

This clonotype was seen more than once but under ten times. This sequence joins TRBV6-2 or TRBV6-3 and TRBJ2-7, with TRBD1 as a possible D gene (5 bases). Germline V gene lookup returns CDR1 MNHEY and CDR2 SVGEGT. V dropped 2 bases and J dropped 6 bases, with 14 bases sitting between them. The CDR3 spans 14 residues. The CDR3: CASSYVVGEGEQYV. As DNA, the CDR3 is TGTGCCAGCAGTTACGTCGTAGGGGAAGGCGAGCAGTACGTC.